The T cell receptor (beta chain) described here comes from a study of cytomegalovirus exposure and HLA in healthy donors. The study, taken as a whole, reports: Presence/absence analyses rested on an assumption that sequencing depth was roughly uniform across donors. Researchers counted around 180 TCR beta chains as cytomegalovirus-associated. Prediction of most subjects' HLA-A and HLA-B alleles by TCR beta sequences was reportedly accurate.

Primers included in the PCR were 60 Vbeta and 13 Jbeta primers. Sequenced by immunoSEQ multiplex PCR; TCRdb stores in-frame clones only, minus some. The table has over 150,000 clones, roughly 70% seen once. Trimming took off 8 bases at V and 9 bases at J, with 17 bases between the two ends. From germline, CDR1 is MNHEY and CDR2 SVGAGI. The CDR3 covers 13 residues. Turning to this clone: What it binds is not known.

This rearrangement joins TRBV6-5 to TRBJ1-5; D may be TRBD1 (5 bases). Source material: PBMCs. The source of this sequence is a male donor in good health and CMV-seronegative. The CDR3 protein is CASARTPYWPQHF. CDR3 DNA: TGTGCCAGCGCTCGGACACCTTATTGGCCCCAGCATTTT.